These 25 T cell receptor beta chains came from one sample sequenced in a study of technical replicates of blood from four donors. Generated by immunoSEQ multiplex PCR, the TCRdb table keeps only in-frame clones and is missing some. The data hold more than 60,000 clones, with just under 95% observed a single time. Sequencing input: T cells isolated from PBMCs. Receptor source: a human donor in good health.

The CDR3 sequence is CSVETQQGGEQYF. The CDR3 DNA reads TGCAGCGTTGAGACCCAGCAGGGTGGCGAGCAGTACTTC. V gene TRBV29-1 combines with J gene TRBJ2-7; perhaps TRBD1 as D (5 bases). Deletions cut 3 bases from V and 6 bases from J, with 15 bases between. CDR3 length: 13 amino acids. Germline V lookup: CDR1 SQVTM, CDR2 ANQGSEA.

This chain uses TRBV7-9 with TRBJ2-2; D uncertain. There are 14 residues in the CDR3. The V gene's germline CDR1 is SEHNR and CDR2 FQNEAQ (reference sequence). The V and J ends lost 1 base and 1 base respectively, with 4 bases between them. CDR3 DNA: TGTGCCAGCAGCTTAGTTCAGAACACCGGGGAGCTGTTTTTT. It translates to CASSLVQNTGELFF.

V and J are TRBV7-6 and TRBJ2-7, with TRBD2 matching 9 bases. The germline V gene has CDR1 SGHVS and CDR2 FNYEAQ. Trimming cost V 6 bases and J 2 bases; bases outside gene matches: 8. The CDR3 runs to 15 residues. The CDR3 bases are TGTGCCAGCAGTACTACTAGCGGGTTCCCCTACGAGCAGTACTTC. Residues: CASSTTSGFPYEQYF.

The gene calls are TRBV19 and TRBJ1-3; the D is unclear. This CDR3 comprises 16 residues. Deletions cut 6 bases from V and 1 base from J, with 16 bases between. From germline, CDR1 is LNHDA and CDR2 SQIVND (reference sequence). The CDR3 sequence: CASRISTQLSGNTIYF. Written as DNA, the CDR3 is TGTGCCAGTAGGATTTCTACACAGTTATCTGGAAACACCATATATTTT. Full variable domain (outside the CDR3, taken from reference TRBV19 and TRBJ1-3): DGGITQSPKYLFRKEGQNVTLSCEQNLNHDAMYWYRQDPGQGLRLIYYSQIVNDFQKGDIAEGYSVSREKKESFPLTVTSAQKNPTAFYLCASRISTQLSGNTIYFGEGSWLTVV.

The chain couples TRBV5-5 to TRBJ2-7; TRBD1 matches at 8 bases. Germline V gene sequence: CDR1 SGHKS, CDR2 YYEKEE (reference sequence). The V gene end was trimmed by 10 bases and the J gene end by 3 bases; junction bases not matched to a gene: 6. The CDR3 totals 12 residues. CDR3 sequence (DNA): TGTGCCGGCGGGACAGGAGTCTACGAGCAGTACTTC. Its translation is CAGGTGVYEQYF.

The chain combines TRBV4-1 with TRBJ1-1; 10 nucleotides match TRBD1. V trimming: 6 bases; J trimming: 4 bases; junction bases outside the gene matches: 17. CDR1 and CDR2 (germline): MGHRA, YSYEKL. The CDR3 covers 18 residues. This CDR3 reads CASRGQTGGLLLSTEAFF. CDR3 coding DNA: TGCGCCAGCAGGGGGCAGACAGGGGGCCTTTTGCTGAGCACTGAAGCTTTCTTT.

The chain joins TRBV10-3 to TRBJ2-6, with 10 bases lining up with TRBD1. CDR3 length equals 19 residues. The V gene end was trimmed by 7 bases and the J gene end by 1 base; junction bases not matched to a gene: 13. CDR1 and CDR2 from the germline V gene are ENHRY and SYGVKD. The CDR3 here is CAINPERGTGASGANVLTF. The CDR3 region has the DNA TGTGCCATCAACCCAGAGAGGGGGACAGGGGCTTCTGGGGCCAACGTCCTGACTTTC.

The chain carries TRBV5-4 and TRBJ2-1; 8 bases fit TRBD2. The CDR3 is 14 residues long. Trimming at V came to 5 bases and at J to 7 bases, leaving 8 bases not matched to a gene. Germline CDR1 is SGHNT and CDR2 is YYREEE (reference sequence). Here the CDR3 reads CASSKLAVGNEQFF. DNA of the CDR3: TGTGCCAGCAGTAAACTAGCGGTTGGGAATGAGCAGTTCTTC.

The CDR3 sequence is CASSLGGLVNGYTF. The CDR3 nucleotides read TGTGCCAGCAGCCTGGGGGGACTAGTGAATGGCTACACCTTC. The J gene is TRBJ1-2, the V gene TRBV7-9, with D maybe TRBD1 (5 bases). Germline V gives CDR1 SEHNR, CDR2 FQNEAQ (reference sequence). The CDR3 is 14 residues long. Trimming stripped 5 bases from V and 6 bases from J, with 16 bases between.

V and J are TRBV7-9 and TRBJ2-7; weak D call: TRBD2 (5 bases). V lost 5 bases and J 3 bases, leaving 14 bases between the germline ends. The CDR3 extends over 14 amino acids. The germline V gene encodes CDR1 SEHNR and CDR2 FQNEAQ (reference sequence). DNA for the CDR3: TGTGCCAGCAGCCCCCCGGGGAGTATCTACGAGCAGTACTTC. Its protein product is CASSPPGSIYEQYF. The full variable domain, rest sourced from reference TRBV7-9 and TRBJ2-7, is DTGVSQNPRHKITKRGQNVTFRCDPISEHNRLYWYRQTLGQGPEFLTYFQNEAQLEKSRLLSDRFSAERPKGSFSTLEIQRTEQGDSAMYLCASSPPGSIYEQYFGPGTRLTVT.

The rearrangement uses TRBV7-2 and TRBJ1-5, with 11 positions matching TRBD1. Germline-derived CDR1 and CDR2 are SGHTA and FQGNSA. The V gene end was trimmed by 5 bases and the J gene end by 2 bases; junction bases not matched to a gene: 11. The CDR3 loop spans 18 amino acids. Here the CDR3 DNA reads TGTGCCAGCAGCCTGATTGTCGGGACAGGGGGAGGCAATCAGCCCCAGCATTTT. Protein: CASSLIVGTGGGNQPQHF.

This clone was seen only once. The rearrangement uses TRBV5-4 and TRBJ1-2; 10 nucleotides match TRBD1. The ends lost 0 bases at V and 5 bases at J; junction bases unmatched: 4. Germline V CDR1 and CDR2: SGHNT, YYREEE (reference sequence). The CDR3 has 15 amino acids. The CDR3 region has the DNA TGTGCCAGCAGCTTGGGACAGGGGGCGATTTATGGCTACACCTTC. Translated, it gives CASSLGQGAIYGYTF.

This chain joins TRBV7-8 and TRBJ1-2; TRBD1 is a possible D gene (6 bases). V was clipped by 5 bases and J by 5 bases, with 18 bases between them. Germline V lookup: CDR1 SGHVS, CDR2 FQNEAQ. The CDR3 has 15 residues. As DNA, the CDR3 is TGTGCCAGCAGCCCCTCGGTAGGGGGGGCTTATGGCTACACCTTC. It is translated as CASSPSVGGAYGYTF. The full variable domain, with the rest looked up from reference TRBV7-8 and TRBJ1-2, is GAGVSQSPRYKVAKRGQDVALRCDPISGHVSLFWYQQALGQGPEFLTYFQNEAQLDKSGLPSDRFFAERPEGSVSTLKIQRTQQEDSAVYLCASSPSVGGAYGYTFGSGTRLTVV.

This clone was seen only once. The V and J genes are TRBV5-8 and TRBJ1-1, with a possible D match to TRBD1 (5 bases). The CDR3 contains 15 residues. Germline V gene data show CDR1 as SGHTS and CDR2 as YDEGEE. With 1 base removed from V and 2 bases from J, the gap between germline ends came to 12 bases. The CDR3 DNA reads TGTGCCAGCAGCTTGTATGGGGCTCATAACACTGAAGCTTTCTTT. Translation gives CASSLYGAHNTEAFF.

The J gene is TRBJ1-5, the V gene TRBV6-6; D ambiguous. The CDR3 is 14 residues long. The germline V gene has CDR1 MNHNY and CDR2 SVGAGI (reference sequence). V shed 4 bases and J shed 1 base, with 8 bases lying between them. The CDR3 protein is CASSSDFSNQPQHF. The DNA of the CDR3 is TGTGCCAGCAGTTCGGACTTCAGCAATCAGCCCCAGCATTTT.

This chain's CDR3 is CASSYKGLGAFF. CDR3 DNA: TGTGCCAGCAGTTATAAGGGGTTGGGAGCTTTCTTT. The chain links TRBV6-6 to TRBJ1-1, with D tentatively TRBD1 (5 bases). The CDR3 extends over 12 amino acids. The germline gives CDR1 MNHNY, CDR2 SVGAGI (reference sequence). V was trimmed by 3 bases and J by 10 bases, leaving 12 bases between them.

The V and J genes are TRBV6-6 and TRBJ2-5, with 9 positions matching TRBD2. V lost 5 bases to trimming and J lost 5 bases; unmatched junction nucleotides: 12. This CDR3 region has 16 residues. CDR1 and CDR2 (germline): MNHNY, SVGAGI (reference sequence). This chain's CDR3 is CASSTTRAGGLETQYF. The CDR3 DNA is TGTGCCAGCAGTACTACGAGAGCGGGAGGCCTGGAGACCCAGTACTTC.

V is TRBV7-2 and J is TRBJ1-2; the D is unclear. The germline gives CDR1 SGHTA, CDR2 FQGNSA. The germline V and J ends were trimmed by 6 bases and 8 bases, with 19 bases remaining between them. The CDR3 is 14 residues long. The CDR3 coding sequence is TGTGCCAGCAGGGTAGAGCTCGGTTTTGAGGGCTACACCTTC. Protein sequence: CASRVELGFEGYTF.

The chain is built from TRBV13 and TRBJ1-1, with D unresolved. This CDR3 region has 17 residues. V was clipped by 10 bases and J by 2 bases, with 26 bases between them. Germline values: CDR1 PRHDT, CDR2 FYEKMQ (reference sequence). CDR3 sequence: CATQVRWVESLNTEAFF. DNA of the CDR3: TGTGCCACCCAGGTTCGGTGGGTTGAGAGCCTAAACACTGAAGCTTTCTTT.

The gene calls are TRBV9 and TRBJ2-7; a weak D match, TRBD2 (7 bases). The CDR3 contains 14 residues. Trimming pared 3 bases from V and 5 bases from J, leaving 15 bases between. CDR1 and CDR2 from the germline V gene are SGDLS and YYNGEE. CDR3 nucleotide sequence: TGTGCCAGCAGCGCGGGTGGGGGGGGCCACGAGCAGTACTTC. Translation gives CASSAGGGGHEQYF.

J is TRBJ2-2 and V is TRBV27, with 7 positions matching TRBD2. From germline, CDR1 is MNHEY and CDR2 SMNVEV (reference sequence). The CDR3 runs 15 residues. The V gene end was trimmed by 4 bases and the J gene end by 2 bases; junction bases not matched to a gene: 4. CDR3 region: CASSSSGTNTGELFF. The CDR3 nucleotides are TGTGCCAGCAGTTCTAGCGGAACTAACACCGGGGAGCTGTTTTTT.

The chain has TRBV20-1 and TRBJ2-3; weak D call: TRBD1 (5 bases). CDR1 and CDR2 from the germline V gene are DFQATT and SNEGSKA (reference sequence). CDR3 size: 11 residues. Trimming removed 3 bases from V and 6 bases from J, with 7 bases in between. In DNA form, the CDR3 reads TGCAGTGCTAGTAACAGGGATACGCAGTATTTT. It translates to CSASNRDTQYF.

The chain's CDR3 is CASSFRGSEQYF. The CDR3 DNA follows: TGTGCCAGCAGCTTCAGGGGAAGCGAGCAGTACTTC. The V gene is TRBV6-5, the J gene TRBJ2-7, with D perhaps TRBD1 (6 bases). The length of the CDR3 is 12 residues. Germline V gene lookup returns CDR1 MNHEY and CDR2 SVGAGI. Trimming removed 6 bases from V and 6 bases from J, with 12 bases in between.

The J gene is TRBJ2-7, the V gene TRBV14, with D possibly being TRBD1 (6 bases). The CDR3 length is 16 residues. Trimming stripped 0 bases from V and 6 bases from J, with 18 bases between. Germline V CDR1 and CDR2: SGHDN, FVKESK. This chain's CDR3 is CASSQELGFLGGEQYF. As DNA, the CDR3 is TGTGCCAGCAGCCAAGAACTCGGGTTTTTAGGGGGCGAGCAGTACTTC.

J is TRBJ1-5 and V is TRBV6-6, with D tentatively TRBD1 (5 bases). This CDR3 is built from 15 residues. Germline V gene lookup returns CDR1 MNHNY and CDR2 SVGAGI (reference sequence). The V end was cut by 6 bases, the J end by 4 bases, with 16 bases between. CDR3 in DNA: TGTGCCAGCAGCCGTACTCCAGGGTCTAATCAGCCCCAGCATTTT. This codes for CASSRTPGSNQPQHF.